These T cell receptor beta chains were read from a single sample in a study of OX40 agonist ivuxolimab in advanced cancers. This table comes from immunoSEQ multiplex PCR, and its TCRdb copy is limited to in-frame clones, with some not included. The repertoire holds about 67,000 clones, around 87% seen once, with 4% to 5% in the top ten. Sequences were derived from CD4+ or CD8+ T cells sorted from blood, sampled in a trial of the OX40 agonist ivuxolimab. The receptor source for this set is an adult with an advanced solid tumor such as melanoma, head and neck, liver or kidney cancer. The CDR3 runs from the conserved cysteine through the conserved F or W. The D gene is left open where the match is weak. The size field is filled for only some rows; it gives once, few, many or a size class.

TGTGCCAGCAGTTACTCTAACAGGGGGCGGACAGGCGAGCAGTACTTC,CASSYSNRGRTGEQYF,-,TRBD1,TRBV6-5,TRBJ2-7
TGCGCCAGCAGCTTACAGGGGGCGCAGGGCACCGGGGAGCTGTTTTTT,CASSLQGAQGTGELFF,once,TRBD1,TRBV5-1,TRBJ2-2
TGTGCCAGCAGGTCCTCAGGGGGCTGGGGCGAGCAGTACTTC,CASRSSGGWGEQYF,-,TRBD1,TRBV2,TRBJ2-7
TGCAGCGCCCGGGACAGTAACTACGAGCAGTACTTC,CSARDSNYEQYF,-,TRBD1,TRBV29-1,TRBJ2-7
TGTGCCAGTAGCCCTAGATACAATGAGCAGTTCTTC,CASSPRYNEQFF,-,-,TRBV19,TRBJ2-1
TGTGCCAGCTCACCCAGTTTACCAAAGGAGGGTACGCAGTATTTT,CASSPSLPKEGTQYF,-,-,TRBV18,TRBJ2-3
TGTGCCAGCAGCAAAGGGGGGCAGATCTGTGAGCAGTTCTTC,CASSKGGQICEQFF,-,-,TRBV21-1,TRBJ2-1
TGTGCCAGCAGCTCCCAGGGTGTTTTTCCCTACGAGCAGTACTTC,CASSSQGVFPYEQYF,-,-,TRBV28,TRBJ2-7
TGTGCCAGCAGCTTGGTTGCCTACGAGCAGTACTTC,CASSLVAYEQYF,-,-,TRBV7-9,TRBJ2-7
TGTGCCAGCAGTGAATCGGGTCCCTTACGAGAGACCCAGTACTTC,CASSESGPLRETQYF,-,-,TRBV2,TRBJ2-5
TGTGCCAGCAGCGTAGCTGATGATACGCAGTATTTT,CASSVADDTQYF,once,-,TRBV9,TRBJ2-3
TGTGCCAGCAGTGAAGGCTACCGCTCAATGAACACTGAAGCTTTCTTT,CASSEGYRSMNTEAFF,-,-,TRBV6-1,TRBJ1-1
TGTGCCAGCAGCCATTACAGGGGGAATGAGCAGTTCTTC,CASSHYRGNEQFF,once,TRBD1,TRBV14,TRBJ2-1
TGTGCCAGCAGCTTTTCCTCGGGACAGGGGAATCAGCCCCAGCATTTT,CASSFSSGQGNQPQHF,-,TRBD1,TRBV5-5,TRBJ1-5
TGTGCCAGCAGTGAAGAGGGGTTCGACAATCAGCCCCAGCATTTT,CASSEEGFDNQPQHF,-,-,TRBV2,TRBJ1-5
TGCAGCGTAGCCTCCGGGACAGGGGGTAATGAGCAGTTCTTC,CSVASGTGGNEQFF,-,TRBD1,TRBV29-1,TRBJ2-1
TGCGCCAGCACCCCCCAACCCGGGGCGGTGGATGAGCAGTTCTTC,CASTPQPGAVDEQFF,-,-,TRBV5-1,TRBJ2-1
TGTGCCAGCAGTGACCCTCTTGCAACTAATGAAAAACTGTTTTTT,CASSDPLATNEKLFF,-,-,TRBV2,TRBJ1-4
TGTGCCTGGAGTGCAGGGAACGACGGTCAGCCCCAGCATTTT,CAWSAGNDGQPQHF,-,-,TRBV30,TRBJ1-5
TGTGCCAGTAGGCCGGGACAGGGAAGCGCCGGGGAGCTGTTTTTT,CASRPGQGSAGELFF,-,TRBD1,TRBV19,TRBJ2-2
TGTGCCAGCAGCTTAGTGGGACTAGCGGGAAGCGAGCAGTACTTC,CASSLVGLAGSEQYF,-,TRBD2,TRBV11-3,TRBJ2-7
TGTGCCAGCTCACCACAAGGGGGGCCCTCCTACAATGAGCAGTTCTTC,CASSPQGGPSYNEQFF,-,-,TRBV18,TRBJ2-1
TGTGCCAGCAGTAGTAACCGGGACGAGCAGTACTTC,CASSSNRDEQYF,-,-,TRBV11-3,TRBJ2-7
TGTGCCAGCAGCTTGGCAGGCCTGAACACTGAAGCTTTCTTT,CASSLAGLNTEAFF,-,-,TRBV11-2,TRBJ1-1
TGTGCCAGCAGCGGTCAGGGTGCAACTAATGAAAAACTGTTTTTT,CASSGQGATNEKLFF,-,-,TRBV9,TRBJ1-4
TGTGCCAGTAGTATAGCCCAGGGGTACTACGAGCAGTACTTC,CASSIAQGYYEQYF,few,-,TRBV19,TRBJ2-7
TGTGCCAGTAGTACAGACTGGGCGGGAGCCAACGTCCTGACTTTC,CASSTDWAGANVLTF,-,-,TRBV19,TRBJ2-6
TGTGCCAGCAGTTTTAACAGTAACTATGGCTACACCTTC,CASSFNSNYGYTF,-,-,TRBV28,TRBJ1-2
TGCGCCAGCAGTCCCGCGGGACAGGGGTTTCTGGTGGAAAAACTGTTTTTT,CASSPAGQGFLVEKLFF,-,TRBD1,TRBV5-1,TRBJ1-4
TGTGCCAGCAGAATGGGTGGGGGCGGACAAGAGACCCAGTACTTC,CASRMGGGGQETQYF,-,-,TRBV7-2,TRBJ2-5
TGTGCCAGCAGCTTAAGGGGGCCCGATGGCTACACCTTC,CASSLRGPDGYTF,-,TRBD1,TRBV7-2,TRBJ1-2
TGTGCCAGCAGTGAAGACTTGGGCAGCTACTATGGCTACACCTTC,CASSEDLGSYYGYTF,-,-,TRBV2,TRBJ1-2
TGTGCCTGGAGTGTATCCTTTTTGGCGGGGGAGACCCAGTACTTC,CAWSVSFLAGETQYF,once,-,TRBV30,TRBJ2-5
TGCGCCAGCAGCCAGCCCGGCACAGGGGTCGGTGAAGCTTTCTTT,CASSQPGTGVGEAFF,-,TRBD1,TRBV4-3,TRBJ1-1
TGCGCCAGCAGCTTGTCACGCCTTAGCACAGATACGCAGTATTTT,CASSLSRLSTDTQYF,-,-,TRBV5-1,TRBJ2-3
TGTGCCAGCAGCGCGCGGGACAGAGAGACCCAGTACTTC,CASSARDRETQYF,-,-,TRBV11-2,TRBJ2-5
TGTGCCAGCAGCTCCACGGGAGTCGGCGAGCAGTACTTC,CASSSTGVGEQYF,-,-,TRBV7-3,TRBJ2-7
TGTGCCAGCAGCCACCCGACAGGGGGAGTTTCTGGGGCCAACGTCCTGACTTTC,CASSHPTGGVSGANVLTF,-,TRBD1,TRBV4-2,TRBJ2-6
TGTGCCAGTTCCGGACAGGGCTTAGCCAAAAACATTCAGTACTTC,CASSGQGLAKNIQYF,-,TRBD1,TRBV6-5,TRBJ2-4
TGCAGCGTTTCCGGGACCCACGGCAATGAGCAGTTCTTC,CSVSGTHGNEQFF,-,-,TRBV29-1,TRBJ2-1